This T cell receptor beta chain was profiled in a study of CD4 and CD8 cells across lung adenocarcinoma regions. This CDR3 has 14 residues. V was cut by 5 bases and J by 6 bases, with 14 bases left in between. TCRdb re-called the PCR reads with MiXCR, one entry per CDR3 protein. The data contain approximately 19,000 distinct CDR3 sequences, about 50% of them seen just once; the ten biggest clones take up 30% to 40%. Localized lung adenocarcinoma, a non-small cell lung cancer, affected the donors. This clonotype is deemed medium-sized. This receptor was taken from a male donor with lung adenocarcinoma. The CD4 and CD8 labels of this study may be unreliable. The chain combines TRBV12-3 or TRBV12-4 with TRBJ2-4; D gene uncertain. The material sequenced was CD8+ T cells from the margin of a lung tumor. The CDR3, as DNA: TGTGCCAGCAGTGCCAGCAGGTGGGGAAACATTCAGTACTTC. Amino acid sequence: CASSASRWGNIQYF.